The 12 T cell receptor beta chains listed next were all sequenced from one sample in a study of OX40 agonist ivuxolimab in advanced cancers. The data were produced by immunoSEQ multiplex PCR, yet TCRdb's version contains in-frame clones alone and is incomplete. The table includes roughly 60,000 clones, around 90% detected once. The source was CD4+ or CD8+ T cells sorted from blood, collected in a trial of the OX40 agonist ivuxolimab. The source is an adult with an advanced solid tumor such as melanoma, head and neck, liver or kidney cancer.

The rearrangement joins TRBV7-8 to TRBJ1-2; D gene unclear. The CDR3 runs 15 residues. Trimming removed 6 bases from V and 4 bases from J, with 18 bases in between. CDR1 SGHVS and CDR2 FQNEAQ come from the germline V gene. The CDR3 nucleotides are TGTGCCAGCAGTCCTGAGGGCCACCCTTTCTATGGCTACACCTTC. Translating it yields CASSPEGHPFYGYTF.

The chain joins TRBV16 to TRBJ2-3; 9 nucleotides line up with TRBD1. This CDR3 contains 15 residues. The germline V gene encodes CDR1 KGHSY and CDR2 FQNENV. J was trimmed by 6 bases and V by 0 bases; bases with no gene match: 4. CDR3 DNA sequence: TGTGCCAGCAGCCAATCCCGGGACAGGGTCGATACGCAGTATTTT. Its protein product is CASSQSRDRVDTQYF.

V and J are TRBV29-1 and TRBJ2-2, with D possibly being TRBD1 (7 bases). V was cut by 5 bases and J by 4 bases, with 26 bases left in between. The length of the CDR3 is 18 residues. Per germline, CDR1 SQVTM and CDR2 ANQGSEA. CDR3 region: CSVIPTKQGRAGTGELFF. CDR3 coding DNA: TGCAGCGTTATCCCTACCAAACAGGGGAGAGCGGGCACCGGGGAGCTGTTTTTT.

The V call is TRBV6-1, the J call TRBJ1-3; 7 bases map to TRBD1. CDR1 is MNHNS, CDR2 SASEGT, per germline. This CDR3 is 11 amino acids long. V was pared by 6 bases and J by 7 bases, with 0 bases of the junction left unmatched. CDR3 DNA sequence: TGTGCCAGCAGAGGGGGCAACACCATATATTTT. Translated: CASRGGNTIYF.

This chain links TRBV5-1 with TRBJ2-2, with D perhaps TRBD1 (5 bases). V was shortened by 0 bases and J by 6 bases, with 9 bases between the two germline ends. Germline V gene data show CDR1 as SGHRS and CDR2 as YFSETQ. The CDR3 runs to 14 residues. DNA of the CDR3: TGCGCCAGCAGCTTGGAGGGGTCCGCCGGGGAGCTGTTTTTT. It translates to CASSLEGSAGELFF.

The chain links TRBV5-5 to TRBJ2-1; possible D gene TRBD2, 6 bases. Trimming took 1 base from V and 5 from J, leaving 13 bases between them. This CDR3 region has 15 residues. CDR1 SGHKS and CDR2 YYEKEE come from the germline V gene (reference sequence). CDR3 region: CASSLIAGRHNEQFF. The DNA for the CDR3 is TGTGCCAGCAGCTTGATTGCGGGAAGACACAATGAGCAGTTCTTC.

The genes are TRBV18 and TRBJ1-2, with D maybe TRBD1 (5 bases). The CDR3 loop spans 15 amino acids. Germline V CDR1 and CDR2: KGHSH, LQKENI. V dropped 0 bases and J dropped 0 bases, with 8 bases sitting between them. CDR3 sequence: CASSPPQGSNYGYTF. The CDR3, as DNA: TGTGCCAGCTCACCACCTCAGGGCTCTAACTATGGCTACACCTTC.

The gene calls are TRBV11-2 and TRBJ1-4, with D unresolved. There are 13 residues in the CDR3. V was cut by 5 bases and J by 11 bases, with 15 bases left in between. Germline loops: CDR1 SGHAT, CDR2 FQNNGV. CDR3 sequence: CASSAGSLRKLFF. The CDR3 DNA sequence: TGTGCCAGCAGCGCGGGATCTTTGAGGAAACTGTTTTTT. Looking up the rest from reference TRBV11-2 and TRBJ1-4 gives the full variable domain: EAGVAQSPRYKIIEKRQSVAFWCNPISGHATLYWYQQILGQGPKLLIQFQNNGVVDDSQLPKDRFSAERLKGVDSTLKIQPAKLEDSAVYLCASSAGSLRKLFFGSGTQLSVL.

This clone showed up just a few times. The chain employs TRBV28 and TRBJ2-7; 12 bases are a match to TRBD1. This CDR3 spans 15 amino acids. Per germline, CDR1 MDHEN and CDR2 SYDVKM. Trimming took 3 bases from V and 6 from J; bases not matched to a gene: 6. The CDR3 region is CASSFRDRGLGEQYF. CDR3 in DNA: TGTGCCAGCAGTTTCCGGGACAGGGGGCTCGGCGAGCAGTACTTC.

This chain joins TRBV11-2 and TRBJ2-1, with D possibly being TRBD1 (5 bases). Germline assignment: CDR1 SGHAT and CDR2 FQNNGV. The CDR3 loop spans 14 amino acids. The V end lost 1 base, the J end lost 4 bases, and 8 bases lay between the germline ends. CDR3 sequence reads: CASSLVQAYNEQFF. Written as DNA, the CDR3 is TGTGCCAGCAGCTTAGTACAGGCGTACAATGAGCAGTTCTTC. Filled out from reference TRBV11-2 and TRBJ2-1, the complete variable domain reads EAGVAQSPRYKIIEKRQSVAFWCNPISGHATLYWYQQILGQGPKLLIQFQNNGVVDDSQLPKDRFSAERLKGVDSTLKIQPAKLEDSAVYLCASSLVQAYNEQFFGPGTRLTVL.

The chain is built from TRBV6-5 and TRBJ1-1; 12 bases line up with TRBD1. The CDR3 is 15 residues long. Losses at the gene ends were 2 bases for V and 7 bases for J; bases not matched to a gene: 5. Per germline, CDR1 MNHEY and CDR2 SVGAGI. The CDR3 DNA is TGTGCCAGCAGTTACACGGGACAGGGGGCATATGAAGCTTTCTTT. Translated, it gives CASSYTGQGAYEAFF.

V is TRBV7-9 and J is TRBJ2-5, with 7 bases lining up with TRBD2. The CDR3 sequence is 15 residues long. Trimming cost V 0 bases and J 4 bases; bases outside gene matches: 5. The germline CDR1 and CDR2 sequences are SEHNR and FQNEAQ (reference sequence). As DNA, the CDR3 is TGTGCCAGCAGCTTAGCTGCGGGAGAGGTAGAGACCCAGTACTTC. Translated: CASSLAAGEVETQYF.